This paragraph reports one TCR beta chain. No antigen is known for it. Into CD45RA+ naive and CD45RA-negative memory subsets, the CD4+ cells were split. The data are from a study of shared clonotypes between healthy human individuals. Whole-study findings and limits: The study sampled only blood, and tissue repertoires likely differ. Clonotypes which were not shared had lower generation probabilities than clonotypes that all four donors shared.

Several immunoSEQ plates received, in even portions, the genomic DNA of each subset. Sequencing used immunoSEQ multiplex PCR; TCRdb keeps in-frame clones, though not all of them. In the table there are around 2.3 million clones, 90% to 96% of which are singletons. Trimming removed 6 bases at V and 7 bases at J, with 16 bases between. This CDR3 is 13 amino acids long. CDR1 and CDR2 from the germline V gene are MNHEY and SVGAGI. The sample comprised naive CD4+ T cells sorted from blood. Subset given: CD45RA+ positively selected. This clonotype originated in a man aged 18-30 years in good health. V and J are TRBV6-5 and TRBJ2-7; possible D gene TRBD1, 6 bases. The CDR3 here is CASSRNRVREQYF. For the CDR3, the DNA is TGTGCCAGCAGCCGCAACAGGGTGAGGGAGCAGTACTTC.